This T cell receptor beta chain was documented in a study of cytomegalovirus exposure and HLA in healthy donors. Across the whole study: The 95 to 150 validation repertoires used the same platform as the 550 to 750 first-cohort repertoires, a later analysis reported.

Clones were read by immunoSEQ multiplex PCR, and TCRdb kept only the in-frame ones, dropping some. The table includes roughly 150,000 clones, roughly 89% detected once. CDR3 length: 12 residues. Trimming cost V 2 bases and J 2 bases, with 2 bases left between them. CDR1 and CDR2 (germline): SGHRS, YFSETQ. Study-level findings and limits: Most TCR sequences were seen very rarely across donors, but some public TCRs occurred in many. Confirmation in vitro established that a few CMV-associated chains were specific for CMV antigens.

In this sample, this clone turned up once. Its specificity is unknown. The chain has TRBV5-1 and TRBJ1-3; D is undetermined. This TCR came from a woman aged 18-29 years in good health and CMV-seropositive. Sequencing used PBMCs. The CDR3 region is CASSFAGNTIYF. DNA for the CDR3: TGCGCCAGCAGCTTCGCTGGAAACACCATATATTTT. The entire variable domain, with the rest obtained from reference TRBV5-1 and TRBJ1-3, is as follows: KAGVTQTPRYLIKTRGQQVTLSCSPISGHRSVSWYQQTPGQGLQFLFEYFSETQRNKGNFPGRFSGRQFSNSRSEMNVSTLELGDSALYLCASSFAGNTIYFGEGSWLTVV.